This TCR beta chain derives from a study of a mutant IDH1 vaccine in newly diagnosed glioma. About the study: Vaccine dosing followed radiotherapy by 4-6 weeks, or accompanied temozolomide cycles.

Time point of the sample: week 23, last vaccination. Each dose delivered 300 ug of mutant IDH1 20-mer peptide subcutaneously with imiquimod. Astrocytomas found in donors were new, WHO grade 3 or 4, IDH1-mutant and ATRX-lost. To note about this clone: Its antigen is unidentified.

Data came from immunoSEQ multiplex PCR; TCRdb stores just in-frame clones and leaves some out. The sample has about 72,000 clones, approximately 84% seen once. This CDR3 has 14 residues. CDR1 is MNHEY, CDR2 SVGAGI, per germline. V gave up 2 bases and J gave up 2 bases; unmatched junction bases: 1. The J gene is TRBJ2-7, the V gene TRBV6-5; 9 bases match TRBD2. The TCR was taken from a man between 18 and 35 years old with glioma. Specimen: PBMCs, collected from a glioma patient whose treatment included an IDH1 peptide vaccine. CDR3 in amino acids: CASSYKREAYEQYF. The DNA for the CDR3 is TGTGCCAGCAGTTACAAGCGGGAGGCCTACGAGCAGTACTTC.